Following are 20 T cell receptor beta chains from one sample sequenced in a study of T cell repertoires in cytomegalovirus infection. TCRdb re-called the reads with MiXCR, one entry per CDR3 protein. Of 65,000 to 85,000 distinct CDR3 sequences listed, about 29% are singletons. Their antigens remain unidentified. The starting material was CD8+ T cells from cultured PBMCs, obtained from culture after CMV antigen stimulation. These receptors were collected from a human donor in good health (CMV status not recorded). Some clones in this sample may be carry-over from other donors' samples.

The chain employs TRBV20-1 and TRBJ2-7; weak D call: TRBD1 (5 bases). Trimming stripped 0 bases from V and 5 bases from J, with 14 bases between. The CDR3 length is 14 residues. Germline assignment: CDR1 DFQATT and CDR2 SNEGSKA (reference sequence). The CDR3 DNA reads as TGCAGTGCTAGAGATAGTTCAGGGATCCACGAGCAGTACTTC. Its protein product is CSARDSSGIHEQYF.

This clonotype was seen at least ten times. This chain uses TRBV7-9 with TRBJ2-5, with a tentative D call TRBD2 (6 bases). Germline V CDR1 and CDR2: SEHNR, FQNEAQ (reference sequence). The length of the CDR3 is 16 residues. V lost 3 bases to trimming and J lost 2 bases, with 16 bases between them. The CDR3: CASSFSTSLSQETQYF. Written as DNA, the CDR3 is TGTGCCAGCAGCTTTAGTACTAGCCTGTCTCAAGAGACCCAGTACTTC. Combining the CDR3 with reference TRBV7-9 and TRBJ2-5 gives the whole variable domain DTGVSQNPRHKITKRGQNVTFRCDPISEHNRLYWYRQTLGQGPEFLTYFQNEAQLEKSRLLSDRFSAERPKGSFSTLEIQRTEQGDSAMYLCASSFSTSLSQETQYFGPGTRLLVL.

This clonotype has ten or more counts. The CDR3 DNA reads TGTGCCAGCAGCTCGGGGCTAGGGGGAGGTCACTACAATGAGCAGTTCTTC. This translates into CASSSGLGGGHYNEQFF. This chain links TRBV7-6 with TRBJ2-1, with D possibly being TRBD1 or TRBD2 (6 bases each). Germline CDR1 is SGHVS and CDR2 is FNYEAQ. The V and J ends lost 4 bases and 3 bases respectively, with 19 bases between them. The CDR3 runs to 17 residues.

In its sample, this clonotype was seen a few times. V is TRBV28 and J is TRBJ2-1; 14 bases are a match to TRBD2. J gave up 9 bases and V 3 bases, and 10 bases lay outside the gene matches. The length of the CDR3 is 17 residues. Germline V gene sequence: CDR1 MDHEN, CDR2 SYDVKM. The CDR3 DNA is TGTGCCAGCAGTTTCCCGTCTGAGACTAGCGGGGGGGTTGAGCAGTTCTTC. Residues: CASSFPSETSGGVEQFF.

This clonotype was counted only a few times. The V and J genes are TRBV28 and TRBJ1-1; 7 bases are shared with TRBD1. The CDR3 sequence is 16 residues long. With V trimmed by 6 bases and J by 1 base, 11 bases remained unmatched. Germline V CDR1 and CDR2: MDHEN, SYDVKM. CDR3 in amino acids: CASSHLPGGGNTEAFF. The CDR3 DNA follows: TGTGCCAGCAGCCACCTTCCAGGGGGGGGGAACACTGAAGCTTTCTTT.

The chain combines TRBV11-3 with TRBJ1-5; tentative D call: TRBD1 (5 bases). V lost 5 bases and J lost 0, with 14 bases in between. The CDR3 loop spans 16 amino acids. The V gene's germline CDR1 is SGHNT and CDR2 YENEEA. Here the CDR3 reads CASSPGGAYSNQPQHF. DNA of the CDR3: TGTGCCAGCAGCCCAGGAGGGGCCTATAGCAATCAGCCCCAGCATTTT.

The chain has TRBV6-6 and TRBJ2-1; TRBD1 matches 9 bases. CDR3 size: 15 residues. V dropped 6 bases and J dropped 8; count of bases not matched to a gene: 11. Germline CDR1 and CDR2: MNHNY and SVGAGI (reference sequence). This CDR3 is CASSSRTGAGDEQFF. The CDR3 DNA follows: TGTGCCAGCAGCTCCCGGACAGGGGCGGGCGATGAGCAGTTCTTC.

There are a few counts of this clonotype. The V call is TRBV7-9, the J call TRBJ1-5; 9 bases are shared with TRBD1. There are 16 residues in the CDR3. Germline CDR1 SEHNR, CDR2 FQNEAQ (reference sequence). V shed 1 base, J shed 0 bases, and the junction held 1 base outside the gene matches. This CDR3 reads CASSLGTGVSNQPQHF. Here the CDR3 DNA reads TGTGCCAGCAGCTTAGGGACAGGGGTTAGCAATCAGCCCCAGCATTTT.

This sequence joins TRBV4-1 and TRBJ1-5; D not resolved. Germline assignment: CDR1 MGHRA and CDR2 YSYEKL. CDR3 length equals 13 residues. V gave up 5 bases and J gave up 4 bases, with 9 bases separating them. In nucleotides, the CDR3 is TGCGCCAGCAGCTACGGGGAGAATCAGCCCCAGCATTTT. Translating it yields CASSYGENQPQHF.

This clonotype was observed a handful of times. This sequence joins TRBV7-9 and TRBJ2-7, with 11 bases that match TRBD1. Germline V CDR1 and CDR2: SEHNR, FQNEAQ (reference sequence). Unmatched junction bases numbered 4, after V lost 9 bases and J lost 6 bases. The length of the CDR3 is 12 residues. Here the CDR3 reads CASGDRGAEQYF. In DNA form, the CDR3 reads TGTGCCAGTGGGGACAGGGGGGCCGAGCAGTACTTC.

The chain joins TRBV6-2 or TRBV6-3 to TRBJ2-1, with D perhaps assigned TRBD1 or TRBD2 (5 bases each). V shed 11 bases and J shed 4 bases, with 12 bases lying between them. There are 12 residues in the CDR3. Germline V gene data show CDR1 as MNHEY and CDR2 as SVGEGT. CDR3 in amino acids: CAGGNVYNEQFF. DNA of the CDR3: TGTGCCGGGGGAAACGTTTACAATGAGCAGTTCTTC.

This clonotype has only one observation. V and J are TRBV27 and TRBJ1-1, with D maybe TRBD1 (6 bases). V gave up 3 bases and J gave up 0 bases, with 14 bases separating them. CDR1 and CDR2 from the germline V gene are MNHEY and SMNVEV (reference sequence). CDR3 size: 16 residues. DNA of the CDR3: TGTGCCAGCAGTTTCTCTCAGGGGTCGGTGAACACTGAAGCTTTCTTT. As protein: CASSFSQGSVNTEAFF.

The rearrangement uses TRBV7-6 and TRBJ1-4; weak D call: TRBD1 (5 bases). Germline V gives CDR1 SGHVS, CDR2 FNYEAQ. CDR3 length equals 16 residues. V was clipped by 6 bases and J by 5 bases, with 19 bases between them. The CDR3 loop reads CASRRSTGQLNEKLFF. CDR3 DNA sequence: TGTGCCAGCAGACGGTCGACCGGACAACTAAATGAAAAACTGTTTTTT. The variable domain in full, completed from reference TRBV7-6 and TRBJ1-4, reads GAGVSQSPRYKVTKRGQDVALRCDPISGHVSLYWYRQALGQGPEFLTYFNYEAQQDKSGLPNDRFSAERPEGSISTLTIQRTEQRDSAMYRCASRRSTGQLNEKLFFGSGTQLSVL.

This clonotype was recorded many times. The rearrangement uses TRBV4-1 and TRBJ1-2; D might be TRBD1 (5 bases). CDR1 is MGHRA, CDR2 YSYEKL, per germline. The CDR3 spans 16 residues. V was trimmed by 0 bases and J by 6 bases, leaving 17 bases between them. The CDR3 loop is CASSQDASSGSHGYTF. The CDR3 DNA follows: TGCGCCAGCAGCCAAGATGCCTCGTCAGGGAGTCATGGCTACACCTTC.

This clonotype was observed many times. The chain links TRBV7-6 to TRBJ2-1, with 8 bases matching TRBD2. The CDR3 has 15 residues. Germline CDR1 reads SGHVS; CDR2 reads FNYEAQ. V lost 5 bases, J lost 13 bases, and 16 bases stayed unmatched. The CDR3 sequence: CASSPPGLDFVPQFF. In nucleotides, the CDR3 is TGTGCCAGCAGCCCCCCGGGACTAGACTTCGTCCCCCAGTTCTTC.

This clonotype was counted a few times. This chain uses TRBV30 with TRBJ2-7; D remains ambiguous. The CDR3 has 16 amino acids. Trimming took off 0 bases at V and 0 bases at J, with 15 bases between the two ends. Per germline, CDR1 GTSNPN and CDR2 SVGIG (reference sequence). The CDR3 reads CAWSVSGALTSYEQYF. In DNA, the CDR3 is TGTGCCTGGAGTGTATCGGGCGCTCTAACCTCCTACGAGCAGTACTTC.

The chain links TRBV18 to TRBJ1-2; D is ambiguous. The CDR3 is made up of 16 amino acids. Germline lookup yields CDR1 KGHSH and CDR2 LQKENI. Between the trimmed V and J ends, which lost 2 bases and 7 bases, there was a span of 20 bases. CDR3 in amino acids: CASSPTEVRELRGYTF. The DNA of the CDR3 is TGTGCCAGCTCACCAACCGAAGTGCGGGAGTTGCGTGGCTACACCTTC.

The sample holds many counts of this clonotype. The genes are TRBV12-3 or TRBV12-4 and TRBJ1-1; TRBD1 might be the D (6 bases). The CDR3 covers 15 residues. Trimming stripped 8 bases from V and 12 bases from J, with 28 bases between. CDR3 nucleotide sequence: TGTGCCAGCCGAGAGGGGGACCTGACCGAACCCGAGACTTTCTTT. Translated, it gives CASREGDLTEPETFF.

The chain is built from TRBV5-5 and TRBJ1-3; D is unclear. The germline V and J ends were trimmed by 2 bases and 0 bases, with 9 bases remaining between them. The V gene's germline CDR1 is SGHKS and CDR2 YYEKEE (reference sequence). The CDR3 has 15 amino acids. CDR3 amino acids: CASSFDGSSGNTIYF. CDR3 bases: TGTGCCAGCAGCTTCGACGGTAGCTCTGGAAACACCATATATTTT.

The CDR3 DNA sequence: TGTGCCAGCTCACCGCCGGAACTGGGCACAGATACGCAGTATTTT. Protein sequence: CASSPPELGTDTQYF. The rearrangement uses TRBV18 and TRBJ2-3; no firm D call. V shed 3 bases and J shed 1 base, with 11 bases lying between them. The CDR3 runs 15 residues. CDR1 is KGHSH, CDR2 LQKENI, per germline. The full variable domain, in which reference TRBV18 and TRBJ2-3 provide the parts outside the CDR3, is NAGVMQNPRHLVRRRGQEARLRCSPMKGHSHVYWYRQLPEEGLKFMVYLQKENIIDESGMPKERFSAEFPKEGPSILRIQQVVRGDSAAYFCASSPPELGTDTQYFGPGTRLTVL.